These 31 T cell receptor beta chains originate from one sample sequenced in a study of PD-1 blockade in mismatch repair-deficient tumors. Some clones are missing from TCRdb's copy, which holds only in-frame ones; the method was immunoSEQ multiplex PCR. The repertoire holds tens of thousands of clones, almost 80% seen once, with roughly 5.5% in the top ten. The sample in question was peripheral blood, obtained 2 weeks after starting pembrolizumab. The receptors come from an adult with mismatch repair-deficient cancer.

This clone has a handful of counts. This rearrangement joins TRBV7-2 to TRBJ2-5; no firm D call. V dropped 5 bases and J dropped 5 bases, with 15 bases sitting between them. CDR3 length equals 14 residues. Germline CDR1 and CDR2: SGHTA and FQGNSA. CDR3 DNA: TGTGCCAGCAGCCCGACGGCTCTTCGGGAGACCCAGTACTTC. As protein: CASSPTALRETQYF.

The V and J genes are TRBV6-5 and TRBJ1-2; D gene ambiguous. Germline V gene data show CDR1 as MNHEY and CDR2 as SVGAGI. The CDR3 covers 13 residues. V lost 4 bases and J lost 8, with 14 bases in between. CDR3 nucleotide sequence: TGTGCCAGCAGTTTTAGGGCCGGGCGGGGCTACACCTTC. It encodes CASSFRAGRGYTF.

The rearrangement uses TRBV11-3 and TRBJ2-1; 9 bases line up with TRBD2. The CDR3 runs to 16 residues. V gave up 5 bases and J gave up 5 bases; unmatched junction bases: 10. Germline lookup yields CDR1 SGHNT and CDR2 YENEEA. In DNA, the CDR3 is TGTGCCAGCAGCCCCAATGGACTAGCGACCAACAATGAGCAGTTCTTC. Amino acid sequence: CASSPNGLATNNEQFF.

This sequence joins TRBV6-1 and TRBJ1-2; 7 bases line up with TRBD1. Germline trimming cut 7 bases from V and 2 bases from J; bases unmatched to any gene: 10. The CDR3 consists of 15 residues. Germline-derived CDR1 and CDR2 are MNHNS and SASEGT. The CDR3 loop reads CASTISGTENYGYTF. CDR3 nucleotides: TGTGCCAGCACCATATCCGGGACAGAAAACTATGGCTACACCTTC.

The rearrangement links TRBV11-3 to TRBJ2-5; D gene ambiguous. The CDR3 contains 14 residues. V lost 0 bases and J 5 bases, leaving 10 bases between the germline ends. Germline values: CDR1 SGHNT, CDR2 YENEEA. CDR3 in DNA: TGTGCCAGCAGCTTAGAACCTAGTTTGGAGACCCAGTACTTC. This translates into CASSLEPSLETQYF.

V usage is TRBV7-2 and J usage is TRBJ1-2; no firm D call. V dropped 4 bases and J dropped 0 bases, with 21 bases sitting between them. The CDR3 has 18 residues. Germline V gene data show CDR1 as SGHTA and CDR2 as FQGNSA. For the CDR3, the DNA is TGTGCCAGCAGCTCGTTAAGGTTGTGGATGAGAGCTAACTATGGCTACACCTTC. Amino acids: CASSSLRLWMRANYGYTF. Supplemented by reference TRBV7-2 and TRBJ1-2, the full variable domain reads GAGVSQSPSNKVTEKGKDVELRCDPISGHTALYWYRQSLGQGLEFLIYFQGNSAPDKSGLPSDRFSAERTGGSVSTLTIQRTQQEDSAVYLCASSSLRLWMRANYGYTFGSGTRLTVV.

The V and J genes are TRBV5-1 and TRBJ2-7; 8 bases are a match to TRBD2. Germline trimming cut 0 bases from V and 3 bases from J; bases unmatched to any gene: 8. CDR1 SGHRS and CDR2 YFSETQ come from the germline V gene. The CDR3 runs 16 residues. The CDR3 loop is CASSLAPSGWDYEQYF. CDR3 nucleotide sequence: TGCGCCAGCAGCTTGGCCCCTAGCGGGTGGGACTACGAGCAGTACTTC.

The chain links TRBV15 to TRBJ2-2; D ambiguous. The ends were cut back, 5 bases at V and 6 bases at J, with 10 bases in the middle. The CDR3 loop spans 13 amino acids. CDR1 LNHNV and CDR2 YYDKDF come from the germline V gene (reference sequence). The CDR3 DNA is TGTGCCACCAGCCCACATAGCTCCGGGGAGCTGTTTTTT. Protein sequence: CATSPHSSGELFF.

The chain uses TRBV19 and TRBJ1-5, with D hard to call. This CDR3 contains 13 residues. CDR1 and CDR2 from the germline V gene are LNHDA and SQIVND (reference sequence). V was shortened by 5 bases and J by 2 bases, with 7 bases between the two germline ends. CDR3 in DNA: TGTGCCAGTAGTTTTACGGGCAATCAGCCCCAGCATTTT. Amino acid sequence: CASSFTGNQPQHF.

The chain combines TRBV19 with TRBJ2-5, with 9 bases identical to TRBD2. V lost 4 bases, J lost 5 bases, and 5 bases stayed unmatched. Germline V gene sequence: CDR1 LNHDA, CDR2 SQIVND (reference sequence). This CDR3 spans 14 amino acids. CDR3 amino acids: CASSNSGSRETQYF. Here the CDR3 DNA reads TGTGCCAGTAGTAATAGCGGGAGTCGGGAGACCCAGTACTTC. Full variable domain (outside the CDR3, taken from reference TRBV19 and TRBJ2-5): DGGITQSPKYLFRKEGQNVTLSCEQNLNHDAMYWYRQDPGQGLRLIYYSQIVNDFQKGDIAEGYSVSREKKESFPLTVTSAQKNPTAFYLCASSNSGSRETQYFGPGTRLLVL.

A single count supports this clone. V is TRBV10-3 and J is TRBJ1-2; 10 bases map to TRBD1. Germline-derived CDR1 and CDR2 are ENHRY and SYGVKD. The V segment lost 2 bases and the J segment 4 bases; nucleotides outside the gene matches: 4. This CDR3 is 15 amino acids long. CDR3 sequence: CAISEGTGEGYGYTF. In DNA, the CDR3 is TGTGCCATCAGTGAGGGGACAGGGGAGGGCTATGGCTACACCTTC.

The chain combines TRBV27 with TRBJ1-1; tentatively, D is TRBD1 (5 bases). The CDR3 length is 18 residues. Trimming shortened V by 6 bases and J by 3 bases, and 26 bases separated the two germline ends. Germline CDR1 is MNHEY and CDR2 is SMNVEV (reference sequence). The CDR3 DNA reads as TGTGCCAGCAGCGCCACAGGTCCCCGATCAAAACAGGACACTGAAGCTTTCTTT. Amino acids: CASSATGPRSKQDTEAFF.

The chain couples TRBV9 to TRBJ2-2; D call uncertain. Germline V gene sequence: CDR1 SGDLS, CDR2 YYNGEE. This CDR3 contains 14 residues. V lost 0 bases and J 3 bases, leaving 6 bases between the germline ends. The CDR3: CASSVELYTGELFF. DNA for the CDR3: TGTGCCAGCAGCGTAGAATTGTACACCGGGGAGCTGTTTTTT.

J is TRBJ1-1 and V is TRBV5-1, with TRBD1 as a possible D gene (5 bases). V was cut by 4 bases and J by 5 bases, with 18 bases left in between. Germline V gives CDR1 SGHRS, CDR2 YFSETQ. The CDR3 is 15 residues long. The CDR3 is CASSPVGGVETEAFF. Written as DNA, the CDR3 is TGCGCCAGCAGCCCAGTTGGGGGAGTTGAGACTGAAGCTTTCTTT.

This sequence joins TRBV9 and TRBJ1-3; no definite D call. This CDR3 is 18 amino acids long. Trimming pared 0 bases from V and 0 bases from J, leaving 16 bases between. Per germline, CDR1 SGDLS and CDR2 YYNGEE. DNA for the CDR3: TGTGCCAGCAGCGTAGTCGCTGGCCTAGGAGGCTCTGGAAACACCATATATTTT. This codes for CASSVVAGLGGSGNTIYF.

The CDR3 DNA reads as TGTGCCAGCAGCAAGACCGGGACAGACTACAATGAGCAGTTCTTC. Translating it yields CASSKTGTDYNEQFF. The chain employs TRBV11-2 and TRBJ2-1; 7 bases fit TRBD1. In germline, CDR1 is SGHAT, CDR2 FQNNGV. The CDR3 has 15 residues. Trimming removed 5 bases from V and 3 bases from J; junction bases left unmatched: 7.

This clone appeared once. This sequence joins TRBV5-4 and TRBJ2-1; 9 positions agree with TRBD1. The CDR3 loop spans 14 amino acids. Germline CDR1 SGHNT, CDR2 YYREEE (reference sequence). After removal of 4 bases from V and 8 bases from J, the junction contained 7 bases not matched to a gene. The CDR3 is CASSRDRGKDEQFF. DNA of the CDR3: TGTGCCAGCAGCCGCGACAGGGGGAAGGATGAGCAGTTCTTC.

V is TRBV7-3 and J is TRBJ2-3, with a weak D call TRBD1 (5 bases). Germline lookup yields CDR1 SGHTA and CDR2 FQGTGA. There are 14 residues in the CDR3. The V gene lost 5 bases and the J gene lost 5 bases, with 14 bases spanning the gap. The CDR3 loop is CASSKQGVRDTQYF. CDR3 coding DNA: TGTGCCAGCAGCAAGCAAGGGGTAAGAGATACGCAGTATTTT.

The rearrangement joins TRBV10-2 to TRBJ2-1; possibly TRBD2 for D (5 bases). Germline lookup yields CDR1 WSHSY and CDR2 SAAADI. V lost 7 bases, J lost 0 bases, and 10 bases lay in between. This CDR3 spans 14 amino acids. This CDR3 reads CASKGGLSYNEQFF. CDR3 coding DNA: TGCGCCAGCAAGGGCGGACTCTCCTACAATGAGCAGTTCTTC.

The chain recombines TRBV5-1 with TRBJ2-1, with 8 nucleotides matching TRBD1. The junction had 11 bases not matched to a gene; V was cut back by 2 bases and J by 10 bases. The CDR3 runs to 15 residues. Germline assignment: CDR1 SGHRS and CDR2 YFSETQ. CDR3 sequence (DNA): TGCGCCAGCAGCTTAGGGACAGGAGAAGCGGTAGAGCAGTTCTTC. Its translation: CASSLGTGEAVEQFF. The entire variable domain, with the rest obtained from reference TRBV5-1 and TRBJ2-1, is as follows: KAGVTQTPRYLIKTRGQQVTLSCSPISGHRSVSWYQQTPGQGLQFLFEYFSETQRNKGNFPGRFSGRQFSNSRSEMNVSTLELGDSALYLCASSLGTGEAVEQFFGPGTRLTVL.

This sequence joins TRBV7-9 and TRBJ1-4, with D possibly being TRBD1 (5 bases). This CDR3 is built from 14 residues. With 5 bases removed from V and 5 bases from J, the gap between germline ends came to 12 bases. Germline CDR1 reads SEHNR; CDR2 reads FQNEAQ (reference sequence). CDR3 nucleotides: TGTGCCAGCAGCGCGGGACGGGAAAATGAAAAACTGTTTTTT. Translated, it gives CASSAGRENEKLFF. The complete variable domain, with remaining parts taken from reference TRBV7-9 and TRBJ1-4, reads DTGVSQNPRHKITKRGQNVTFRCDPISEHNRLYWYRQTLGQGPEFLTYFQNEAQLEKSRLLSDRFSAERPKGSFSTLEIQRTEQGDSAMYLCASSAGRENEKLFFGSGTQLSVL.

This chain uses TRBV9 with TRBJ2-7; the match to TRBD2 covers 10 bases. CDR1 is SGDLS, CDR2 YYNGEE, per germline. This CDR3 comprises 14 residues. The ends lost 1 base at V and 6 bases at J; junction bases unmatched: 4. DNA for the CDR3: TGTGCCAGCAGCGTACTAGCGGGAGAGGTCGAGCAGTACTTC. Protein: CASSVLAGEVEQYF.

This clone has only one observation. The chain combines TRBV5-1 with TRBJ2-3; TRBD1 is a possible D gene (6 bases). The V and J ends lost 4 bases and 0 bases respectively, with 15 bases between them. This CDR3 has 16 amino acids. Per the germline V gene, CDR1 is SGHRS and CDR2 is YFSETQ. CDR3 in amino acids: CASSISGTISTDTQYF. The CDR3 DNA follows: TGCGCCAGCAGCATATCCGGGACAATTAGCACAGATACGCAGTATTTT.

This clone came up once. The CDR3 spells CASSLAGGFSDTQYF. CDR3 DNA sequence: TGCGCCAGCAGCTTAGCGGGAGGGTTTTCAGATACGCAGTATTTT. The chain uses TRBV5-1 and TRBJ2-3; 10 bases align to TRBD2. V lost 2 bases to trimming and J lost 4 bases; unmatched junction nucleotides: 4. This CDR3 region has 15 residues. Germline CDR1 is SGHRS and CDR2 is YFSETQ.

The chain recombines TRBV29-1 with TRBJ1-2; D gene unclear. The CDR3 contains 13 residues. Trimming cost V 4 bases and J 4 bases, with 13 bases left between them. The germline gives CDR1 SQVTM, CDR2 ANQGSEA. The CDR3 region is CSVVFIGIYGYTF. The CDR3 region has the DNA TGCAGCGTTGTCTTTATAGGCATCTATGGCTACACCTTC.

This clone was observed once. This rearrangement joins TRBV6-5 to TRBJ2-1; no clear D. Germline values: CDR1 MNHEY, CDR2 SVGAGI. The CDR3 totals 14 residues. The germline V and J ends were trimmed by 8 bases and 2 bases, with 13 bases remaining between them. This CDR3 reads CASRSGYTYNEQFF. The CDR3 DNA reads TGTGCCAGCCGTAGTGGGTATACCTACAATGAGCAGTTCTTC.

This sequence joins TRBV9 and TRBJ2-5; 11 nucleotides line up with TRBD2. The CDR3 sequence is 17 residues long. V lost 1 base to trimming and J lost 2 bases; unmatched junction nucleotides: 7. Germline CDR1 reads SGDLS; CDR2 reads YYNGEE. The CDR3 bases are TGTGCCAGCAGCGTAACCGGGACTAGCGGTATTCAAGAGACCCAGTACTTC. Its protein is CASSVTGTSGIQETQYF.

The chain couples TRBV14 to TRBJ2-6; 9 bases agree with TRBD1. The CDR3 is 17 residues long. Germline CDR1 SGHDN, CDR2 FVKESK. The V gene end was trimmed by 5 bases and the J gene end by 0 bases; junction bases not matched to a gene: 5. The CDR3 loop reads CASSTTGGFSGANVLTF. The CDR3 region has the DNA TGTGCCAGCAGCACGACAGGGGGATTCTCTGGGGCCAACGTCCTGACTTTC.

V gene TRBV9 combines with J gene TRBJ2-1; TRBD2 matches 10 bases. This CDR3 spans 16 amino acids. The V and J ends lost 3 bases and 9 bases, in that order; junction bases with no gene match: 12. The germline V gene encodes CDR1 SGDLS and CDR2 YYNGEE. CDR3 sequence (DNA): TGTGCCAGCAGCGCGACAGAGGGGCTAGCGGGAGCTGAGCAGTTCTTC. It specifies CASSATEGLAGAEQFF.

J is TRBJ2-3 and V is TRBV11-3; D not resolved. The CDR3 is 13 amino acids. CDR1 is SGHNT, CDR2 YENEEA, per germline. V lost 0 bases to trimming and J lost 2 bases, with 3 bases between them. CDR3 in DNA: TGTGCCAGCAGCTTAGACCCCACAGATACGCAGTATTTT. It is translated as CASSLDPTDTQYF. The variable domain in full, with the rest retrieved from reference TRBV11-3 and TRBJ2-3, is EAGVVQSPRYKIIEKKQPVAFWCNPISGHNTLYWYLQNLGQGPELLIRYENEEAVDDSQLPKDRFSAERLKGVDSTLKIQPAELGDSAVYLCASSLDPTDTQYFGPGTRLTVL.

The chain is built from TRBV27 and TRBJ2-3; TRBD2 matches 7 bases. The V segment lost 5 bases and the J segment 2 bases; nucleotides outside the gene matches: 4. From germline, CDR1 is MNHEY and CDR2 SMNVEV (reference sequence). This CDR3 has 14 residues. The CDR3, as DNA: TGTGCCAGCAGTCCGGGACTACCCACAGATACGCAGTATTTT. It encodes CASSPGLPTDTQYF.